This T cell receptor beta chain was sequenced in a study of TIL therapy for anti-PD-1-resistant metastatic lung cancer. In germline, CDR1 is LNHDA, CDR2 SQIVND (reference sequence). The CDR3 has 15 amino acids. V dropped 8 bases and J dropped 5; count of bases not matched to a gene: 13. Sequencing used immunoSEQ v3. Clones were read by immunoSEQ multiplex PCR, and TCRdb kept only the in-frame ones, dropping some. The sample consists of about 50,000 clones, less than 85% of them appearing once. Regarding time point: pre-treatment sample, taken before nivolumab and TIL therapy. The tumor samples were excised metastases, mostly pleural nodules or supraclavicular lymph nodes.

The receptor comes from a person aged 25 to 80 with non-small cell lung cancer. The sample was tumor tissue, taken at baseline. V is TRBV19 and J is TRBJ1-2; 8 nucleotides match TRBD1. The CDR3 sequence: CASSSQGANGYGYTF. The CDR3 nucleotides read TGTGCCAGTTCCTCGCAGGGGGCAAACGGTTATGGCTACACCTTC.